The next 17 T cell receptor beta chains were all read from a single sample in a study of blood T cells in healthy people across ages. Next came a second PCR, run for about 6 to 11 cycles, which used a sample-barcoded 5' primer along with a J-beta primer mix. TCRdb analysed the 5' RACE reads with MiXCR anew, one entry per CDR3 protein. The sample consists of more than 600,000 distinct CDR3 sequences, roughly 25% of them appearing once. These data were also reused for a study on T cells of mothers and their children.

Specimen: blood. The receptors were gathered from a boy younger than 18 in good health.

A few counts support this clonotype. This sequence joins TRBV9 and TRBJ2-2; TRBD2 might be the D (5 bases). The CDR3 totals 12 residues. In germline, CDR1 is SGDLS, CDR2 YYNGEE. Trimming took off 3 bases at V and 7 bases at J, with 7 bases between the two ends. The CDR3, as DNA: TGTGCCAGCAGCGCTGGAGGCGGGGAGCTGTTTTTT. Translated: CASSAGGGELFF.

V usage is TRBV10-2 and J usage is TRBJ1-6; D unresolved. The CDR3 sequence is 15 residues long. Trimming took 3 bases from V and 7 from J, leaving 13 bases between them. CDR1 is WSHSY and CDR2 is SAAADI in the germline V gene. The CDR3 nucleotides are TGCGCCAGCAGTGATGTCTCAGAGGGAAATTCACCCCTCCACTTT. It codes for CASSDVSEGNSPLHF.

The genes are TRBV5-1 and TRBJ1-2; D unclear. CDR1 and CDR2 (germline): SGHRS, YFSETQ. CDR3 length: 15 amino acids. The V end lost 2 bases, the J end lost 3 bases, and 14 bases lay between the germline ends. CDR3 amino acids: CASSFDGWGDYGYTF. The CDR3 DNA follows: TGCGCCAGCAGCTTTGATGGATGGGGTGACTATGGCTACACCTTC. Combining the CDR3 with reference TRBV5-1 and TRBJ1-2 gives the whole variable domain KAGVTQTPRYLIKTRGQQVTLSCSPISGHRSVSWYQQTPGQGLQFLFEYFSETQRNKGNFPGRFSGRQFSNSRSEMNVSTLELGDSALYLCASSFDGWGDYGYTFGSGTRLTVV.

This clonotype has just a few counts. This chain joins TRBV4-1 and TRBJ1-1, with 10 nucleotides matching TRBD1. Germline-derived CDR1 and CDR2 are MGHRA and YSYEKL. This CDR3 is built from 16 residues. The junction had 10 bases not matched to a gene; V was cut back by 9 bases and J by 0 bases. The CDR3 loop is CASSRDRGAMNTEAFF. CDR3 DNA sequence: TGCGCCAGTTCCCGGGACAGGGGTGCGATGAACACTGAAGCTTTCTTT.

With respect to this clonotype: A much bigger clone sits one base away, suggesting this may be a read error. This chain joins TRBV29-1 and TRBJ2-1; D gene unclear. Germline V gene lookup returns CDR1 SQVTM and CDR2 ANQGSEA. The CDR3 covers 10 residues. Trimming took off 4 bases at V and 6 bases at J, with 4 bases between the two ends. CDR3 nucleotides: TGCAGCGTTGGAACCAATGAGCAGTTCTTC. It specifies CSVGTNEQFF.

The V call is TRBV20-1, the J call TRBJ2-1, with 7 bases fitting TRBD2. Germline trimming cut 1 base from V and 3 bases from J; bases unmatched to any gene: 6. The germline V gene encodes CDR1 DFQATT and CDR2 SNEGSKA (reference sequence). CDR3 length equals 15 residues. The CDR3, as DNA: TGCAGTGCTAGAGCCAGCGGGATCCGCTACAATGAGCAGTTCTTC. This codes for CSARASGIRYNEQFF.

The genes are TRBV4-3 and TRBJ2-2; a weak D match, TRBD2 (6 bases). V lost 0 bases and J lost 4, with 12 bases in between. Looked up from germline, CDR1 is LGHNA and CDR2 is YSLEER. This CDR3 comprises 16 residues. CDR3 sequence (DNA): TGCGCCAGCAGCCAAGATCTAACTAGCAGCACCGGGGAGCTGTTTTTT. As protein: CASSQDLTSSTGELFF.

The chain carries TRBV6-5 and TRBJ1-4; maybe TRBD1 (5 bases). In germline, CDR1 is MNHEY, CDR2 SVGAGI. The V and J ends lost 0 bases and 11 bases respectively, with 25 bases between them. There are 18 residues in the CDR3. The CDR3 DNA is TGTGCCAGCAGTTACTCTGACGGTCAAGGGGAGTTTAATTCGAAACTGTTTTTT. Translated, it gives CASSYSDGQGEFNSKLFF.

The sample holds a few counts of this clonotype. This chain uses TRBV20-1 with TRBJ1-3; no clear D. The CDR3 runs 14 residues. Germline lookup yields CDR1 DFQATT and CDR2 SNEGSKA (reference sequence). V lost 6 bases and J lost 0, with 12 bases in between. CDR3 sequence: CSALRPSSGNTIYF. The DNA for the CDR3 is TGCAGTGCCCTGAGGCCGAGCTCTGGAAACACCATATATTTT.

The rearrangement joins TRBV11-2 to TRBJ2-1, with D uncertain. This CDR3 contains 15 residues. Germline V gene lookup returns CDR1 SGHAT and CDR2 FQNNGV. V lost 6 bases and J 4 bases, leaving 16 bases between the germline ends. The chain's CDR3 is CASSPTVLRYNEQFF. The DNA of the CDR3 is TGTGCCAGCAGTCCAACAGTCCTCCGATACAATGAGCAGTTCTTC.

The chain's CDR3 is CSVRDAGYTEAFF. In DNA form, the CDR3 reads TGCAGCGTCCGGGATGCGGGGTACACTGAAGCTTTCTTT. The V gene is TRBV29-1, the J gene TRBJ1-1; D not resolved. The CDR3 contains 13 residues. Trimming took 6 bases from V and 3 from J, leaving 14 bases between them. Germline CDR1 and CDR2: SQVTM and ANQGSEA.

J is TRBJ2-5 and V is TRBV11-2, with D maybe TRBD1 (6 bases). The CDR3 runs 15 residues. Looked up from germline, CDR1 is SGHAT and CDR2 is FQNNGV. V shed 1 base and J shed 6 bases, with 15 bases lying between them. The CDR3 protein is CASSLVSRQGKTQYF. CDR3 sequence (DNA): TGTGCCAGCAGCTTAGTTTCCCGGCAGGGGAAGACCCAGTACTTC.

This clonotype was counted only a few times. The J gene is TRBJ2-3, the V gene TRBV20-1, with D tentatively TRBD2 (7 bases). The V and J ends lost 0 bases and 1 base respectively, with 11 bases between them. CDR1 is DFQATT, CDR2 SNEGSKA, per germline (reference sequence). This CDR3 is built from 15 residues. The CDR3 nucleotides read TGCAGTGCTAGAGATGGGGGGGCTGGCACAGATACGCAGTATTTT. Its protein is CSARDGGAGTDTQYF.

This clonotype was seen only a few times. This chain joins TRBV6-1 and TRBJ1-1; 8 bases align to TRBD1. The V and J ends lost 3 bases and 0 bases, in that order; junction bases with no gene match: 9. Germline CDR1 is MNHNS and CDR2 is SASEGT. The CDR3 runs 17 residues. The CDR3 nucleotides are TGTGCCAGCAGTGATGGACAGGGTGGTCTTTTGAACACTGAAGCTTTCTTT. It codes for CASSDGQGGLLNTEAFF.

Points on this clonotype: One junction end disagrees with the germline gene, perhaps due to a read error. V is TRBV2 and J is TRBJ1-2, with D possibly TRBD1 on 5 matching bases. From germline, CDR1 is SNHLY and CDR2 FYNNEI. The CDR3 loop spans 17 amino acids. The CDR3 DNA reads TGTGCCAGCAGGGGACTCGACGTAGGGGACTTTAACTATGGTTACACCTTC. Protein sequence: CASRGLDVGDFNYGYTF.

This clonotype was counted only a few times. The CDR3 nucleotides read TGTGCCAGCAGCTTAGAGCTAGCGGGAGCGGCGATCATTGAGCAGTTCTTC. Its protein product is CASSLELAGAAIIEQFF. The chain uses TRBV7-2 and TRBJ2-1, with 10 positions matching TRBD2. The CDR3 contains 17 residues. The J segment lost 9 bases and the V segment lost 1 base, leaving 12 bases of the junction unmatched. Germline CDR1 SGHTA, CDR2 FQGNSA.

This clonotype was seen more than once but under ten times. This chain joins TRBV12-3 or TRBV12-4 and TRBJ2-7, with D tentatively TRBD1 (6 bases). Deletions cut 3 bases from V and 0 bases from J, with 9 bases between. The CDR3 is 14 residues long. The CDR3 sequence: CASSFGGPSYEQYF. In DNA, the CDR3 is TGTGCCAGCAGTTTTGGGGGCCCCTCCTACGAGCAGTACTTC.